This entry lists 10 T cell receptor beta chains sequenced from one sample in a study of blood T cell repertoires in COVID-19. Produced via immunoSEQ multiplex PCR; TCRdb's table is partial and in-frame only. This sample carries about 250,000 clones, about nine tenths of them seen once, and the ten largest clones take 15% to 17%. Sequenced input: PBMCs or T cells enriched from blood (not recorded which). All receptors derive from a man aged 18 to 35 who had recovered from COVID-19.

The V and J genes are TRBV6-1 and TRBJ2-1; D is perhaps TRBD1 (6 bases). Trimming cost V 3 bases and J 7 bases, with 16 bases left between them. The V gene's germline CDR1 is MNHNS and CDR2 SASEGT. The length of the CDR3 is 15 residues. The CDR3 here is CASSEIAGERNEQFF. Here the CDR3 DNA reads TGTGCCAGCAGTGAGATAGCAGGGGAAAGGAATGAGCAGTTCTTC.

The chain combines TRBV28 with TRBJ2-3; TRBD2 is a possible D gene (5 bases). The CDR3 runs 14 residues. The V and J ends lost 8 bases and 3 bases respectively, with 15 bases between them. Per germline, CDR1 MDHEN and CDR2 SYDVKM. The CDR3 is CASDSESGTDTQYF. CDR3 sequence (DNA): TGTGCCAGCGATAGCGAATCTGGAACAGATACGCAGTATTTT.

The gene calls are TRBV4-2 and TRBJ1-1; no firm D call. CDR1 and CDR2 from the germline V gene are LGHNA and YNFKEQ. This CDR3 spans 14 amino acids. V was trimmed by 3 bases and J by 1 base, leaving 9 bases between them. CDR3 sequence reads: CASSQPYQNTEAFF. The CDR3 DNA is TGTGCCAGCAGCCAGCCCTACCAGAACACTGAAGCTTTCTTT.

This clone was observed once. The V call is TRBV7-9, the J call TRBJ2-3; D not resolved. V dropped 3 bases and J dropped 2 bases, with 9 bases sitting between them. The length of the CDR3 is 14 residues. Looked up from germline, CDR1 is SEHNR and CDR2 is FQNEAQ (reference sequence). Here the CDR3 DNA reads TGTGCCAGCAGCTTTCCGACTCCCACAGATACGCAGTATTTT. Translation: CASSFPTPTDTQYF.

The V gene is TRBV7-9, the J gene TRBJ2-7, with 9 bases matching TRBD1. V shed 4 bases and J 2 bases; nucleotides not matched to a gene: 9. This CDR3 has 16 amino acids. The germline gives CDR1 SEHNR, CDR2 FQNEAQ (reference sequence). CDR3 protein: CASSSYRGHTPYEQYF. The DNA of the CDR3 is TGTGCCAGCAGCTCATACAGGGGGCATACCCCCTACGAGCAGTACTTC.

CDR3 in amino acids: CASRFGVGNYGYTF. The CDR3 DNA reads as TGTGCCAGCAGGTTTGGAGTTGGGAACTATGGCTACACCTTC. This chain uses TRBV11-2 with TRBJ1-2; unclear D gene. V dropped 6 bases and J dropped 2 bases, with 13 bases sitting between them. CDR3 length: 14 residues. CDR1 SGHAT and CDR2 FQNNGV come from the germline V gene.

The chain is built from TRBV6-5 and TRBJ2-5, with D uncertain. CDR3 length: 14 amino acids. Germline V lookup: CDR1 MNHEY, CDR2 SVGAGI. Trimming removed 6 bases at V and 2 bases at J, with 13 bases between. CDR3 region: CASRARNFQETQYF. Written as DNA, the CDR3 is TGTGCCAGCAGGGCTCGCAATTTTCAAGAGACCCAGTACTTC.

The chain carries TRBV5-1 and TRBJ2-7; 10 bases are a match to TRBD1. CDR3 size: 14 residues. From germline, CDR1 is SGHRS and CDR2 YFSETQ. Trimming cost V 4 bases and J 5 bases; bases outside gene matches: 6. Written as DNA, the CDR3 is TGCGCCAGCAGCCGAAGACAGGGGGCAGACGAGCAGTACTTC. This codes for CASSRRQGADEQYF. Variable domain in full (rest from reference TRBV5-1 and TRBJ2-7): KAGVTQTPRYLIKTRGQQVTLSCSPISGHRSVSWYQQTPGQGLQFLFEYFSETQRNKGNFPGRFSGRQFSNSRSEMNVSTLELGDSALYLCASSRRQGADEQYFGPGTRLTVT.

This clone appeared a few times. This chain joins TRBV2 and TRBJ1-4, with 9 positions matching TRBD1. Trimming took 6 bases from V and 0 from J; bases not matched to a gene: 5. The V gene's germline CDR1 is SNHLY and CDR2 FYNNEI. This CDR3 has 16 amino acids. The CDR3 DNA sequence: TGTGCCAGCAGCTATCGGACAGGGGCAACTAATGAAAAACTGTTTTTT. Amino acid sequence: CASSYRTGATNEKLFF. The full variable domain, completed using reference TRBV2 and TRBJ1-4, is EPEVTQTPSHQVTQMGQEVILRCVPISNHLYFYWYRQILGQKVEFLVSFYNNEISEKSEIFDDQFSVERPDGSNFTLKIRSTKLEDSAMYFCASSYRTGATNEKLFFGSGTQLSVL.

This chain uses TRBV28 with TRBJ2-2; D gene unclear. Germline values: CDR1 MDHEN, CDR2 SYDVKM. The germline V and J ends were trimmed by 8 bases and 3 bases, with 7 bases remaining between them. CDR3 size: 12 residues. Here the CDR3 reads CASGSYTGELFF. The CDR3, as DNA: TGTGCCAGCGGCTCTTACACCGGGGAGCTGTTTTTT. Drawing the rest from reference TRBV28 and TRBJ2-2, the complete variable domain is DVKVTQSSRYLVKRTGEKVFLECVQDMDHENMFWYRQDPGLGLRLIYFSYDVKMKEKGDIPEGYSVSREKKERFSLILESASTNQTSMYLCASGSYTGELFFGEGSRLTVL.